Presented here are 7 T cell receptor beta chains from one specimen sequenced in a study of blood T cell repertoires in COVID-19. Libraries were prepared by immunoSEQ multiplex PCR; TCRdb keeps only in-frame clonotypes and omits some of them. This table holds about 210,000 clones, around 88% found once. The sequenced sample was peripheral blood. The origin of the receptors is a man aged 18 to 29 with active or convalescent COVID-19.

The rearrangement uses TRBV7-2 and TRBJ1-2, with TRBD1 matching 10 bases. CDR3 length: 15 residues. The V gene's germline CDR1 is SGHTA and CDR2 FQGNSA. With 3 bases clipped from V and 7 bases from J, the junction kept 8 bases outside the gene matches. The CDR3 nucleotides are TGTGCCAGCAGCTTCCGACAGGGGGCAAGGAGTGGCTACACCTTC. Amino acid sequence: CASSFRQGARSGYTF. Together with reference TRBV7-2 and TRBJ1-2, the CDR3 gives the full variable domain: GAGVSQSPSNKVTEKGKDVELRCDPISGHTALYWYRQSLGQGLEFLIYFQGNSAPDKSGLPSDRFSAERTGGSVSTLTIQRTQQEDSAVYLCASSFRQGARSGYTFGSGTRLTVV.

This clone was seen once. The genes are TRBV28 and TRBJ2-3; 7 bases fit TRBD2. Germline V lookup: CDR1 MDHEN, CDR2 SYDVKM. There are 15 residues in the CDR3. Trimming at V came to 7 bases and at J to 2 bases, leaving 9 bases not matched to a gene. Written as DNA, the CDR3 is TGTGCCAGCACCACTCACCGGGACTACACAGATACGCAGTATTTT. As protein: CASTTHRDYTDTQYF.

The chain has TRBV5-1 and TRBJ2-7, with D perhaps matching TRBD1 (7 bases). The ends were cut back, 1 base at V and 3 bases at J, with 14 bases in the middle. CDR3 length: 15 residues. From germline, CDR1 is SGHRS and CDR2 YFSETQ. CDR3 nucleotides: TGCGCCAGCAGCTTGAGGGGGGACAGCTTCTACGAGCAGTACTTC. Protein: CASSLRGDSFYEQYF.

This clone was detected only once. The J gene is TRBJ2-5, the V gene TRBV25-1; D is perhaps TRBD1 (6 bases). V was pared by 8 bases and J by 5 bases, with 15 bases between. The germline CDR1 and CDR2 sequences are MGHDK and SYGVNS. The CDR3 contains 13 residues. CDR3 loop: CASGEGGRETQYF. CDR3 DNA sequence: TGTGCCAGCGGGGAAGGGGGTCGGGAGACCCAGTACTTC.

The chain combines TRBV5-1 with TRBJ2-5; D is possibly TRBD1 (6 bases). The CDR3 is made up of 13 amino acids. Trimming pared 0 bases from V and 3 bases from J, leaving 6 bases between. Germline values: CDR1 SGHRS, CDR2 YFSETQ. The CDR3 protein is CASSLDREETQYF. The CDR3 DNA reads TGCGCCAGCAGCTTGGACAGGGAAGAGACCCAGTACTTC.

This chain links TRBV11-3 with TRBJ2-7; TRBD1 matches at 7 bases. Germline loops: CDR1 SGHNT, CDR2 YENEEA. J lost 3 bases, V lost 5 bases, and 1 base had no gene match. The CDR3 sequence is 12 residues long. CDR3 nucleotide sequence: TGTGCCAGCAGCCGACAGGGCTACGAGCAGTACTTC. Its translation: CASSRQGYEQYF.

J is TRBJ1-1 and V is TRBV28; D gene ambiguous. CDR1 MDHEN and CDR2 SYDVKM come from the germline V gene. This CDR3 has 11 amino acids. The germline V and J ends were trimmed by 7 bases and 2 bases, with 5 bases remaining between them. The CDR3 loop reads CASKPNTEAFF. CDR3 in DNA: TGTGCCAGCAAGCCTAACACTGAAGCTTTCTTT. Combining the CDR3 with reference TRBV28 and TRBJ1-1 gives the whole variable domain DVKVTQSSRYLVKRTGEKVFLECVQDMDHENMFWYRQDPGLGLRLIYFSYDVKMKEKGDIPEGYSVSREKKERFSLILESASTNQTSMYLCASKPNTEAFFGQGTRLTVV.